This T cell receptor beta chain originates from a study of T-cell reconstitution after alpha-beta-depleted transplantation in children. Findings and caveats of the study: Several hundred graft clones that had expanded were reportedly the source of alpha-beta T cells about two months after transplant. Day-60 TCRbeta diversity that was high in some patients was derived from surviving recipient T cells and thymic progenitors. After one year, T-cell counts and TCRbeta diversity mostly came from new T cells.

This clonotype was counted only a few times. Its specificity is unknown. The CDR3 sequence is 14 residues long. CDR1 LNHDA and CDR2 SQIVND come from the germline V gene (reference sequence). Trimming took off 0 bases at V and 6 bases at J, with 11 bases between the two ends. Unique molecular identifiers were incorporated when the TCRbeta library was constructed. One entry per CDR3 protein results from TCRdb running MiXCR on the PCR reads. The sample comprises hundreds of thousands of distinct CDR3 sequences, around 13% of which are singletons, and around 0.76% rests with the top ten. This sequence originates from a girl aged 2 to 9 with congenital amegakaryocytic thrombocytopenia, due to receive a stem cell transplant. This sequence joins TRBV19 and TRBJ1-1; a weak D match, TRBD1 (6 bases). The source was PBMCs, collected before TCRalphabeta/CD19-depleted stem cell transplant. CDR3 sequence reads: CASSIENRVAEAFF. In DNA form, the CDR3 reads TGTGCCAGTAGTATAGAAAACAGGGTTGCTGAAGCTTTCTTT. Using reference TRBV19 and TRBJ1-1 for the parts outside the CDR3, the full variable domain is DGGITQSPKYLFRKEGQNVTLSCEQNLNHDAMYWYRQDPGQGLRLIYYSQIVNDFQKGDIAEGYSVSREKKESFPLTVTSAQKNPTAFYLCASSIENRVAEAFFGQGTRLTVV.